This T cell receptor (beta chain) stems from a study of post-analysis software for immune sequencing data. Overall study results and limits: Controls' normalized Chao1 diversity significantly exceeded that of multiple sclerosis patients. Relative to controls, patients had several TRBV segments at higher frequency, with TRBV5-6, TRBV5-1 and TRBV20-1 among these. Clustering by F measure revealed strong co-clustering among samples prepared together in one batch.

CDR1 and CDR2 from the germline V gene are SQVTM and ANQGSEA. The CDR3 covers 17 residues. V lost 0 bases to trimming and J lost 6 bases, with 21 bases between them. This clonotype was observed a few times. As yet, its antigen is unknown. Unique molecular identifiers had been added to the TCR beta cDNA libraries. In TCRdb, the PCR reads were re-called with MiXCR into one record per CDR3 protein. Among more than 450,000 distinct CDR3 sequences listed, about 40% were seen once. The sequence was collected from a girl between 5 and 17 years old with multiple sclerosis. The chain is built from TRBV29-1 and TRBJ2-4, with D perhaps matching TRBD1 or TRBD2 (6 bases each). Sequences were obtained from blood. CDR3 coding DNA: TGCAGCGTTGAAGATTGGTATCCGGGGGCAGAGGGAAACATTCAGTACTTC. Residues: CSVEDWYPGAEGNIQYF.